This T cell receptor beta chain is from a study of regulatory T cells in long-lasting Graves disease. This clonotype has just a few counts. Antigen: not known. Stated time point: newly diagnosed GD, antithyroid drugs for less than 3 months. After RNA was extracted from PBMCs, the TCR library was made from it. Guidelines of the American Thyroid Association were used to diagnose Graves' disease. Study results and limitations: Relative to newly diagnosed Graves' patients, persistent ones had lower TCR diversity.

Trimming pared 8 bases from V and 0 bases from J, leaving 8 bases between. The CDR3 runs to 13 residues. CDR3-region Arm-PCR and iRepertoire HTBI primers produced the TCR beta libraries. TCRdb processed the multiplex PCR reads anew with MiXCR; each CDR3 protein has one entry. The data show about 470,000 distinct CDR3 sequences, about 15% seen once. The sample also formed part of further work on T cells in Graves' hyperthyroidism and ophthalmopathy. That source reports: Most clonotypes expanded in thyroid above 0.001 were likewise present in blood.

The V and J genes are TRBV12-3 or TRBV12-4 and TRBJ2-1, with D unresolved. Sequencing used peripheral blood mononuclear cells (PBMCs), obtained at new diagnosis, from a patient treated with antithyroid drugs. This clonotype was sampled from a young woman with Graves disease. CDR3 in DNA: TGTGCCAGCCTGCTATCCTCCTACAATGAGCAGTTCTTC. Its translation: CASLLSSYNEQFF.